This T cell receptor beta chain was captured by sequencing in a study of blood T cell repertoires in COVID-19. Study-wide context: PBMCs, B-cell-depleted T cells, or T cells provided the cDNA or gDNA that made up the material.

TCRdb's table, derived via immunoSEQ multiplex PCR, lists solely in-frame clones and lacks some. The sample contains roughly 200,000 clones, roughly 85% of which appear only once. CDR1 and CDR2 (germline): ENHRY, SYGVKD. The CDR3 extends over 16 amino acids. V trimming: 3 bases; J trimming: 3 bases; junction bases outside the gene matches: 5. V is TRBV10-3 and J is TRBJ2-1, with TRBD1 matching over 10 bases. The clonotype comes from a human donor with active or convalescent COVID-19. The donor label of this sample is uncertain. The specimen was peripheral blood. Written as DNA, the CDR3 is TGTGCCATCAGTGAAGACAGGGGGCTATTCTACAATGAGCAGTTCTTC. Its translation is CAISEDRGLFYNEQFF.